This T cell receptor beta chain was captured by sequencing in a study of blood T cells in healthy people across ages. A J-beta primer mix and a sample-barcoded 5' primer were used in a second PCR of about 7 to 12 cycles. TCRdb re-called the 5' RACE reads through MiXCR, storing one row per CDR3 protein. The sample contains under 2,000,000 distinct CDR3 sequences, less than 50% of which appear only once. This clonotype was found once. The antigen is undetermined. The CDR3 totals 12 residues. The germline V gene has CDR1 WNHNN and CDR2 SYGVQD (reference sequence). Trimming stripped 5 bases from V and 5 bases from J, with 9 bases between. Study findings and constraints: The long-lived group displayed more naive CD4+ cells, plus higher diversity, than the aged donors did. Strong correlation was found linking TCR beta diversity to naive T cell percentage.

The clonotype comes from a woman between 40 and 50 years old in good health. The sample was blood. This chain connects TRBV10-1 to TRBJ2-5, with unresolved D. The CDR3 DNA reads TGCGCCAGCAGTAAAGAGTGGGAGACCCAGTACTTC. Translation gives CASSKEWETQYF.